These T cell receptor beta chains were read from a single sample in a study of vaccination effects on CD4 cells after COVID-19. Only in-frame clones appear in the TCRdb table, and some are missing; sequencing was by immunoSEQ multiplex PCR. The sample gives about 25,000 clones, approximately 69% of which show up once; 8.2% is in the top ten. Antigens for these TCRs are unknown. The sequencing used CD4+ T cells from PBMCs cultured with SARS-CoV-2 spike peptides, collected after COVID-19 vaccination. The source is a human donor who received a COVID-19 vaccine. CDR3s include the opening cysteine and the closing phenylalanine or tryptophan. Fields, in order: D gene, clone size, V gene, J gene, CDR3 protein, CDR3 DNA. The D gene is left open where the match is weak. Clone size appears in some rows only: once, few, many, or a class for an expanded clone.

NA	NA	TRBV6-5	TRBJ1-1	CASSNPSTEAFF	TGTGCCAGCAGTAACCCGTCGACCGAAGCTTTCTTT
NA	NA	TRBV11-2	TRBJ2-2	CASRRYRLGVTGELFF	TGTGCCAGCCGCCGCTATCGGCTAGGGGTAACCGGGGAGCTGTTTTTT
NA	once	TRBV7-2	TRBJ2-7	CASSLYRVGQGYYEQYF	TGTGCCAGCAGCTTATATCGGGTCGGGCAGGGGTACTACGAGCAGTACTTC
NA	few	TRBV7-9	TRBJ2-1	CASSSRQSATGHEQFF	TGTGCCAGCAGCTCTCGACAATCTGCCACTGGGCATGAGCAGTTCTTC
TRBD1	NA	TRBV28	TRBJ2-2	CASRWTGIVVGELFF	TGTGCCAGCAGGTGGACAGGGATCGTCGTCGGGGAGCTGTTTTTT
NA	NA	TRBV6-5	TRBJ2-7	CASSTGTSWYF	TGTGCCAGCAGTACCGGGACTTCTTGGTACTTC
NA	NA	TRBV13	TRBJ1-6	CASSLGPRIDNSPLHF	TGTGCCAGCAGCTTAGGACCGCGGATAGATAATTCACCCCTCCACTTT
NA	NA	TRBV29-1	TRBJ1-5	CSVGIEGLNQPQHF	TGCAGCGTGGGGATCGAAGGACTTAATCAGCCCCAGCATTTT
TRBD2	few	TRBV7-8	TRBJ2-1	CASSLRLAVNEQFF	TGTGCCAGCAGCCTTCGACTAGCTGTCAATGAGCAGTTCTTC
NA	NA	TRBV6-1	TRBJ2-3	CASSGIFLAKGGDTQYF	TGTGCCAGCAGTGGGATTTTCTTAGCGAAGGGGGGAGATACGCAGTATTTT
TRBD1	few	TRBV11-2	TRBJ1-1	CASSLGDRNTEAFF	TGTGCCAGCAGCTTAGGGGACAGGAACACTGAAGCTTTCTTT
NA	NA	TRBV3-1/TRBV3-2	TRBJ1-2	CASSQLEGYGYTF	TGTGCCAGCAGCCAATTAGAGGGATATGGCTACACCTTC
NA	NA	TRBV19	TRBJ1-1	CASSRTGNTEAFF	TGTGCCAGTAGTAGGACGGGGAACACTGAAGCTTTCTTT
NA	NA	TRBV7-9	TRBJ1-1	CASSLRSDFTEAFF	TGTGCCAGCAGCTTACGCTCCGACTTCACTGAAGCTTTCTTT
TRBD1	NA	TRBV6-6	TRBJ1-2	CASSYSGQENGYTF	TGTGCCAGCAGTTACTCTGGACAGGAAAATGGCTACACCTTC
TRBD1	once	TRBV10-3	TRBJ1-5	CATRDRDAQPQHF	TGTGCCACCCGGGACAGGGACGCTCAGCCCCAGCATTTT
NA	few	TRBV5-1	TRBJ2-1	CASSFGSNLYNEQFF	TGCGCCAGCAGCTTCGGCTCTAATCTCTACAATGAGCAGTTCTTC
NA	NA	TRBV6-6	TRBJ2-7	CASKPGLNYEQYF	TGTGCCAGCAAGCCAGGGTTAAACTACGAGCAGTACTTC
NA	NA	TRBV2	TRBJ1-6	CASSEASGGWSPLHF	TGTGCCAGCAGTGAAGCGTCGGGGGGCTGGTCACCCCTCCACTTT
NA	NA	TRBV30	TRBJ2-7	CAWSPPAPTRGQYF	TGTGCCTGGAGCCCCCCAGCTCCCACCCGGGGTCAGTACTTC
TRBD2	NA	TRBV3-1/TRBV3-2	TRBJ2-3	CASSPGGADTQYF	TGTGCCAGCAGCCCGGGAGGTGCAGATACGCAGTATTTT
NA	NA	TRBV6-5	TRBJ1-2	CASSYSYSRGYTF	TGTGCCAGCAGTTACTCGTATTCCCGTGGCTACACCTTC
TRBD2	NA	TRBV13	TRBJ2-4	CASSLGLLGLAGQNIQYF	TGTGCCAGCAGCTTAGGCCTGCTAGGGCTAGCGGGACAAAACATTCAGTACTTC
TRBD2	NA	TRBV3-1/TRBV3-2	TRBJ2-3	CASSSSGGLTDTQYF	TGTGCCAGCAGCAGTAGCGGGGGCCTCACAGATACGCAGTATTTT
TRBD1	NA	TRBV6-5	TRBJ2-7	CASSFLRTGIYEQYF	TGTGCCAGCAGTTTCCTACGGACAGGGATCTACGAGCAGTACTTC
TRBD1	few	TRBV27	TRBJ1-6	CASSLSGQGNSPLHF	TGTGCCAGCAGTTTATCGGGACAGGGAAATTCACCCCTCCACTTT
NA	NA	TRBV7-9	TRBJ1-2	CASSTGGGNYGYTF	TGTGCCAGCAGCACCGGGGGGGGCAACTATGGCTACACCTTC
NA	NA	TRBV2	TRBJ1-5	CASSGYRSGNQPQHF	TGTGCCAGCAGTGGCTACCGGTCAGGTAATCAGCCCCAGCATTTT
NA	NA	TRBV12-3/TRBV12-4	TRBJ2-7	CASSNYYEQYF	TGTGCCAGCAGTAACTACTACGAGCAGTACTTC
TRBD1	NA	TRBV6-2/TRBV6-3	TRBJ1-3	CASSPDHRQGTGSGNTIYF	TGTGCCAGCAGTCCGGACCATCGACAGGGGACGGGTTCTGGAAACACCATATATTTT
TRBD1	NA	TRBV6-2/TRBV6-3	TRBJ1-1	CASSYSMDRVAESTEAFF	TGTGCCAGCAGTTACTCGATGGACAGGGTGGCGGAGAGCACTGAAGCTTTCTTT
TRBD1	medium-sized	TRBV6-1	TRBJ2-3	CASSETGGSLYTQYF	TGTGCCAGCAGTGAAACAGGGGGCTCCCTGTATACGCAGTATTTT
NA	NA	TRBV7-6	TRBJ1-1	CASRRVNTEAFF	TGTGCCAGCAGGCGAGTAAACACTGAAGCTTTCTTT
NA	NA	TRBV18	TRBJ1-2	CASSPGVVKTWSYGYTF	TGTGCCAGCTCACCAGGTGTGGTTAAAACGTGGAGCTATGGCTACACCTTC
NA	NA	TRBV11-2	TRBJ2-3	CASSPELRTVTDTQYF	TGTGCCAGCAGCCCGGAGCTTCGGACAGTCACAGATACGCAGTATTTT
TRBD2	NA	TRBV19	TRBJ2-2	CASRSVPGLAGGHYTGELFF	TGTGCCAGTAGATCCGTACCGGGACTAGCGGGGGGCCACTACACCGGGGAGCTGTTTTTT
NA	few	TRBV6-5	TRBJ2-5	CASSNVPTPETQYF	TGTGCCAGCTCGAACGTTCCGACTCCGGAGACCCAGTACTTC
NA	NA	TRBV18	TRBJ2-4	CASSMDRSGINIQYF	TGTGCCAGCTCAATGGACAGATCGGGAATAAACATTCAGTACTTC
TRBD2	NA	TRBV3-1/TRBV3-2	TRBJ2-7	CASSLAGGREQYF	TGTGCCAGCAGCCTAGCGGGGGGGCGAGAGCAGTACTTC
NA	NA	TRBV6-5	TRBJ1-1	CASRSGGRNTEAFF	TGTGCCAGCAGGTCAGGCGGGCGGAACACTGAAGCTTTCTTT